This entry lists 24 T cell receptor beta chains sequenced from one sample in a study of post-analysis software for immune sequencing data (dated by TCRdb to the mid-2010s). The paper as a whole reports these results and caveats: Significantly higher frequencies in patients than in controls were found for a handful of TRBV segments, including TRBV5-6, TRBV5-1 and TRBV20-1.

Antigens for these TCRs are unknown. The library came from PCR. Sequencing was carried out with an Illumina HiSeq 2500. To reduce PCR and sequencing biases, unique molecular identifiers were incorporated into the TCR beta cDNA libraries. TCRdb took the public reads, trimmed them with fastp at Q25, ran MiXCR for clone calling and kept in-frame beta chains. Rows with a matching CDR3 protein are joined into one entry that keeps the most common DNA and genes. Within this sample are around 180,000 distinct CDR3 sequences, with around 28% of them counted one time only. The ten largest account for approximately 1.6% of the sample. The sample was blood. The receptors come from a girl aged 5 to 17 with multiple sclerosis.

Worth noting for this clonotype: A much larger clone sits a single nucleotide away, making a read error possible. V gene TRBV25-1 combines with J gene TRBJ2-4; D is uncertain. CDR1 is MGHDK and CDR2 is SYGVNS in the germline V gene. The CDR3 runs to 12 residues. V was cut by 0 bases and J by 11 bases, with 8 bases left in between. CDR3 in DNA: TGTGCCAGCAGTGAATATACGGAATTTCAGTACTTC. It is translated as CASSEYTEFQYF.

V is TRBV20-1 and J is TRBJ2-7; D uncertain. The CDR3 runs to 11 residues. Between the trimmed V and J ends, which lost 0 bases and 4 bases, there was a span of 4 bases. Germline V gene data show CDR1 as DFQATT and CDR2 as SNEGSKA (reference sequence). CDR3 coding DNA: TGCAGTGCTAGAGATGCATACGAGCAGTACTTC. Translating it yields CSARDAYEQYF.

To note about this clonotype: Possible read error: a much larger clone is one base away. The chain recombines TRBV30 with TRBJ2-7, with TRBD1 matching 9 bases. The CDR3 covers 13 residues. Germline CDR1 GTSNPN, CDR2 SVGIG (reference sequence). With 5 bases clipped from V and 2 bases from J, the junction kept 4 bases outside the gene matches. CDR3 residues: CAWDRTGAYEQYF. The CDR3 DNA sequence: TGTGCCTGGGACCGGACAGGGGCCTACGAGCAGTACTTC.

This clonotype came up many times. V and J are TRBV10-3 and TRBJ1-2; 7 bases line up with TRBD1. Germline V lookup: CDR1 ENHRY, CDR2 SYGVKD. This CDR3 has 14 residues. Unmatched junction bases numbered 6, after V lost 5 bases and J lost 3 bases. CDR3 protein: CAISYSDRDYGYTF. CDR3 in DNA: TGTGCCATCAGTTACTCCGACAGGGACTATGGCTACACCTTC.

The table lists this clonotype with many counts. This chain connects TRBV20-1 to TRBJ2-3, with D hard to call. The germline gives CDR1 DFQATT, CDR2 SNEGSKA (reference sequence). The V and J ends lost 6 bases and 2 bases respectively, with 6 bases between them. This CDR3 spans 11 amino acids. CDR3 sequence: CSAPITDTQYF. In nucleotides, the CDR3 is TGCAGTGCCCCTATCACAGATACGCAGTATTTT.

At least ten counts were recorded for this clonotype. This rearrangement joins TRBV5-4 to TRBJ2-3; TRBD1 is a possible D gene (5 bases). Germline loops: CDR1 SGHNT, CDR2 YYREEE (reference sequence). This CDR3 has 15 amino acids. Trimming cost V 2 bases and J 3 bases, with 13 bases left between them. CDR3 in amino acids: CASSFGAGMTDTQYF. The CDR3 bases are TGTGCCAGCAGCTTTGGTGCAGGGATGACAGATACGCAGTATTTT.

The V gene is TRBV6-5, the J gene TRBJ2-7; TRBD2 is a possible D gene (6 bases). This CDR3 region has 14 residues. The ends were cut back, 0 bases at V and 2 bases at J, with 8 bases in the middle. In germline, CDR1 is MNHEY, CDR2 SVGAGI. The CDR3, as DNA: TGTGCCAGCAGTTACTCCCCGGGAGCCTACGAGCAGTACTTC. This translates into CASSYSPGAYEQYF.

This clonotype has more than one count but fewer than ten. The rearrangement joins TRBV11-2 to TRBJ2-7; the match to TRBD2 covers 10 bases. The CDR3 is 15 residues long. Germline lookup yields CDR1 SGHAT and CDR2 FQNNGV. V gave up 0 bases and J gave up 5 bases; unmatched junction bases: 4. As DNA, the CDR3 is TGTGCCAGCAGCTTAGATCTGACTAGCGGGCACGAGCAGTACTTC. Its translation: CASSLDLTSGHEQYF.

This clonotype was picked up many times. The rearrangement links TRBV5-1 to TRBJ2-3; D is unclear. Germline V gives CDR1 SGHRS, CDR2 YFSETQ. CDR3 length equals 15 residues. The V end lost 3 bases, the J end lost 2 bases, and 13 bases lay between the germline ends. In DNA form, the CDR3 reads TGCGCCAGCAGCTCCACCCGCGACCACACAGATACGCAGTATTTT. This gives the protein CASSSTRDHTDTQYF. The whole variable domain, filled in from reference TRBV5-1 and TRBJ2-3, reads KAGVTQTPRYLIKTRGQQVTLSCSPISGHRSVSWYQQTPGQGLQFLFEYFSETQRNKGNFPGRFSGRQFSNSRSEMNVSTLELGDSALYLCASSSTRDHTDTQYFGPGTRLTVL.

This chain connects TRBV11-2 to TRBJ1-2; 9 bases map to TRBD1. Germline V CDR1 and CDR2: SGHAT, FQNNGV. The CDR3 loop spans 14 amino acids. Unmatched junction bases numbered 10, after V lost 0 bases and J lost 14 bases. CDR3 sequence (DNA): TGTGCCAGCAGCTTAGATCGCGGGGACAGGGCCTATACCTTC. Translation: CASSLDRGDRAYTF.

The J gene is TRBJ2-2, the V gene TRBV9; 12 nucleotides line up with TRBD2. The CDR3 extends over 19 amino acids. V was pared by 4 bases and J by 3 bases, with 13 bases of the junction left unmatched. Germline V gene sequence: CDR1 SGDLS, CDR2 YYNGEE. The CDR3 nucleotides read TGTGCCAGCAGCTCAAGACTAGCGGGAGCGGTTTTCGACACCGGGGAGCTGTTTTTT. Its protein product is CASSSRLAGAVFDTGELFF.

In this sample, this clonotype turned up a few times. V usage is TRBV20-1 and J usage is TRBJ2-3, with D perhaps TRBD1 (6 bases). Germline CDR1 DFQATT, CDR2 SNEGSKA (reference sequence). Between the trimmed V and J ends, which lost 3 bases and 1 base, there was a span of 8 bases. This CDR3 is 13 amino acids long. DNA for the CDR3: TGCAGTGCTAGGGGGGCGGGCACAGATACGCAGTATTTT. This codes for CSARGAGTDTQYF.

This chain uses TRBV12-3 or TRBV12-4 with TRBJ2-3, with no clear D. Deletions cut 1 base from V and 4 bases from J, with 6 bases between. This CDR3 region has 13 residues. Here the CDR3 reads CASSLVSADTQYF. The CDR3, as DNA: TGTGCCAGCAGTTTAGTATCGGCAGATACGCAGTATTTT.

V gene TRBV2 combines with J gene TRBJ1-1; D uncertain. The V and J ends lost 2 bases and 8 bases respectively, with 9 bases between them. CDR3 size: 12 residues. From germline, CDR1 is SNHLY and CDR2 FYNNEI. CDR3 region: CASSESGAEAFF. CDR3 DNA sequence: TGTGCCAGCAGTGAATCCGGAGCCGAAGCTTTCTTT.

Only a few counts were recorded for this clonotype. The rearrangement uses TRBV3-1 and TRBJ2-1, with a weak D call TRBD2 (7 bases). CDR1 and CDR2 from the germline V gene are LGHDT and YNNKEL (reference sequence). The CDR3 length is 17 residues. The V end lost 0 bases, the J end lost 5 bases, and 17 bases lay between the germline ends. CDR3 sequence: CASSQERGALQDNEQFF. The DNA of the CDR3 is TGTGCCAGCAGCCAAGAACGGGGGGCTCTCCAGGACAATGAGCAGTTCTTC.

The J gene is TRBJ1-3, the V gene TRBV4-1; D uncertain. Germline V CDR1 and CDR2: MGHRA, YSYEKL. This CDR3 is 14 amino acids long. Trimming left V 1 base short and J 8 bases short, with 12 bases between. The CDR3 DNA reads TGCGCCAGCAGCCAAGGGCCCGGTGGGGACACCATATATTTT. This sequence encodes CASSQGPGGDTIYF.

The chain couples TRBV3-1 to TRBJ1-2, with D perhaps matching TRBD1 (5 bases). Per germline, CDR1 LGHDT and CDR2 YNNKEL (reference sequence). The CDR3 length is 12 residues. V shed 3 bases and J shed 3 bases, with 5 bases lying between them. CDR3 nucleotides: TGTGCCAGCAGCCACAGGGACTATGGCTACACCTTC. Translated, it gives CASSHRDYGYTF.

Ten or more counts support this clonotype. The chain uses TRBV11-2 and TRBJ2-7; 12 nucleotides align to TRBD2. Germline V gene lookup returns CDR1 SGHAT and CDR2 FQNNGV. The CDR3 runs 17 residues. The V and J ends lost 1 base and 3 bases, in that order; junction bases with no gene match: 7. As DNA, the CDR3 is TGTGCCAGCAGCTTAGGACTAGCGGGAGAATGGCGCTACGAGCAGTACTTC. It specifies CASSLGLAGEWRYEQYF. Full variable domain (missing parts from reference TRBV11-2 and TRBJ2-7): EAGVAQSPRYKIIEKRQSVAFWCNPISGHATLYWYQQILGQGPKLLIQFQNNGVVDDSQLPKDRFSAERLKGVDSTLKIQPAKLEDSAVYLCASSLGLAGEWRYEQYFGPGTRLTVT.

This rearrangement joins TRBV7-9 to TRBJ2-7; 8 nucleotides line up with TRBD1. CDR1 SEHNR and CDR2 FQNEAQ come from the germline V gene (reference sequence). Germline trimming cut 5 bases from V and 2 bases from J; bases unmatched to any gene: 5. This CDR3 has 14 amino acids. The CDR3 loop is CASSRGQDTYEQYF. The CDR3 nucleotides read TGTGCCAGCAGCAGGGGACAGGATACCTACGAGCAGTACTTC.

This clonotype was counted only a few times. V gene TRBV7-9 combines with J gene TRBJ2-1, with TRBD1 as a possible D gene (6 bases). The J call may not be correct, given that the DNA end is closer to TRBJ2-7. The CDR3 extends over 16 amino acids. Germline loops: CDR1 SEHNR, CDR2 FQNEAQ (reference sequence). The CDR3: CASNEVGGSSYNEQYF. Here the CDR3 DNA reads TGTGCCAGCAACGAGGTAGGGGGAAGCTCCTACAATGAGCAGTACTTC.

This chain links TRBV6-1 with TRBJ2-7; tentatively, D is TRBD1 (5 bases). In germline, CDR1 is MNHNS, CDR2 SASEGT. There are 14 residues in the CDR3. The V and J ends lost 0 bases and 10 bases respectively, with 16 bases between them. The DNA of the CDR3 is TGTGCCAGCAGTGAAGCGGGCCTGGGTGGGGCCCAGTACTTC. Residues: CASSEAGLGGAQYF.

With regard to this clonotype: A single base separates this from a much larger clone, so it may be a read error. CDR3 residues: CSARPPGMDDEQYF. The CDR3 bases are TGCAGTGCCAGACCCCCGGGGATGGACGATGAGCAGTACTTC. The chain recombines TRBV20-1 with TRBJ2-7; a weak D match, TRBD2 (5 bases). The CDR3 is 14 residues long. The germline V gene encodes CDR1 DFQATT and CDR2 SNEGSKA (reference sequence). Trimming took 6 bases from V and 7 from J, leaving 22 bases between them.

CDR3: CASSRGQNNEQFF. The CDR3, as DNA: TGTGCCAGCAGCAGGGGACAGAACAATGAGCAGTTCTTC. This chain joins TRBV27 and TRBJ2-1; TRBD1 matches 7 bases. Germline V gives CDR1 MNHEY, CDR2 SMNVEV (reference sequence). The ends lost 6 bases at V and 5 bases at J; junction bases unmatched: 4. CDR3 length: 13 amino acids.

In this sample, this clonotype turned up many times. The J gene is TRBJ2-1, the V gene TRBV20-1; 7 bases align to TRBD1. The germline V gene encodes CDR1 DFQATT and CDR2 SNEGSKA (reference sequence). CDR3 length: 14 amino acids. Trimming at V came to 6 bases and at J to 1 base, leaving 6 bases not matched to a gene. In DNA, the CDR3 is TGCAGTGCCGTCCCAGGGGGATCCTACAATGAGCAGTTCTTC. Translating gives CSAVPGGSYNEQFF.